This TCR beta chain appears in the sequencing data of a study of glioma-infiltrating T cells (dated by TCRdb to the mid-2010s). At the level of the whole study: The low-grade gliomas were WHO grade II oligodendrogliomas or astrocytomas, while the glioblastomas were WHO grade IV tumors sampled at initial diagnosis rather than at recurrent diagnosis. The study sequenced TCR alpha- and beta-chain repertoires from glioma tissue, from non-neoplastic brain tissue and from matched peripheral blood mononuclear cells. The paired cohort was made up of three low-grade glioma patients, 7 or 8 primary glioblastoma patients and three non-glioma patients who contributed non-neoplastic brain tissue. Each tissue-infiltrating repertoire was compared with the same patient's peripheral blood repertoire to measure divergence between tissue and blood T-cell populations. Glioma patients received dexamethasone for six or fewer days before surgery. Blood libraries targeted about 4- to 10-fold sequencing coverage of 750,000 to 1,000,000 peripheral T cells.

The iRepertoire nested amplicon-rescue multiplex PCR (arm-PCR) platform was used to amplify TCR alpha and beta CDR3 regions from RNA. The input for one-step reverse transcription and amplification was about 100-450 ng of tissue mRNA or PBMC total RNA. Following bead purification, Illumina adapters were added by a secondary multiplex PCR, and the libraries were gel-purified between 200 and 400 bp. The libraries contained internal 6-nucleotide barcodes that were used for demultiplexing. Sequencing of libraries was performed on an Illumina MiSeq with 2x220 or 2x250 nucleotide paired-end reads. The authors' analysis ran thus. Paired reads were merged using FLASH 1.2.11 and were aligned to the GRCh37 human genome using BWA-MEM, after which TRA and TRB reads were extracted. For V and J assignment, an IMGT-derived reference of cassette sequences and CDR3 motifs that included pseudogenes was used. Reads were translated in three frames, and productive CDR3s were defined by a C…FGXG motif without stop codons. Clonotypes were defined as unique combinations of V-J cassette pair and CDR3 amino acid sequence. Reads were filtered by Hamming distance, with the threshold set by the sequence error rate of each sample in mapped regions. TCRdb cleaned the public reads at Q25 with fastp, built clones with MiXCR and kept in-frame beta chains. Under each unique CDR3 protein, matching rows form one entry showing the most common genes and DNA. TCRdb, rather than the study authors, made the V and J calls. Within this sample are about 400,000 distinct CDR3 sequences, with about two fifths of them counted one time only. Around 12% of the sample rests with the top ten.

Overall study outcomes, separate from this receptor: Only a very small number of CDR3 sequences turned up in both tissue and blood, a result put down to high CDR3 diversity combined with limited sampling. In non-neoplastic patients, VJ-independent divergence between tissue and blood fell below expectation, whereas in all gliomas, and especially in low-grade gliomas, the divergence rose above expectation. Group comparisons rested on small numbers: three non-neoplastic, three low-grade glioma and about 8 glioblastoma patients. Patients with low tissue-blood divergence were marked by a signature set of shared blood CDR3 motifs, and that set was depleted in highly divergent patients.

This clonotype was seen a handful of times. Its antigen has not been determined. No base quality information exists; no much larger clone differs at one position. Immediately after resection, surgical brain or tumor specimens were cryofrozen in liquid nitrogen, with peripheral blood cells collected concurrently. The germline V gene sets CDR1 to SGHRS and CDR2 to YFSETQ. Measured from the cysteine to the phenylalanine, the CDR3 is 18 residues long. The only DNA kept is the CDR3, 54 bases in frame from the first base. V is cut by 4 bases and J by 6 bases, and the space between the germline ends is 25 bases.

This clonotype was obtained from a human donor with low-grade glioma or glioblastoma, undergoing nonglioma brain surgery, or in good health (not recorded which). The rearrangement combines TRBV5-1 with TRBJ2-2, with the D gene not confidently named. Sequencing used glioma tissue, nonneoplastic brain tissue, or PBMCs (not recorded which). The CDR3 is CASSPESTHANPAGELFF. The base sequence is TGCGCCAGCAGCCCGGAATCGACACATGCGAATCCCGCCGGGGAGCTGTTTTTT.